Listed here are 14 T cell receptor beta chains from one sample, sequenced in a study of shared clonotypes between healthy human individuals. Sequenced by immunoSEQ multiplex PCR; TCRdb stores in-frame clones only, minus some. Of about 2.3 million clones in the sample, roughly 93% were seen once. The sample taken for sequencing was naive CD4+ T cells from PBMCs. Subset given: CD45RA+ positively selected. The source is a young man in good health. Some clones in this sample may be carry-over from other donors' samples.

The chain couples TRBV18 to TRBJ1-2; 10 bases match TRBD1. J lost 9 bases, V lost 3 bases, and 4 bases had no gene match. The CDR3 is 13 amino acids. Germline CDR1 is KGHSH and CDR2 is LQKENI. The CDR3 loop is CASSPGTGESYTF. DNA for the CDR3: TGTGCCAGCTCACCGGGGACAGGGGAAAGCTACACCTTC.

This chain uses TRBV6-5 with TRBJ2-7, with TRBD1 identical over 10 bases. V lost 6 bases, J lost 1 base, and 6 bases stayed unmatched. This CDR3 contains 15 residues. Germline loops: CDR1 MNHEY, CDR2 SVGAGI. The CDR3 is CASRKTGGDSYEQYF. The CDR3 nucleotides are TGTGCCAGCAGAAAGACAGGGGGCGATTCCTACGAGCAGTACTTC.

This chain uses TRBV10-1 with TRBJ2-3; D remains unclear. Trimming took 0 bases from V and 1 from J, leaving 5 bases between them. The CDR3 sequence is 14 residues long. Germline CDR1 WNHNN, CDR2 SYGVQD (reference sequence). CDR3 in amino acids: CASSESRGTDTQYF. DNA for the CDR3: TGCGCCAGCAGTGAGTCCCGGGGCACAGATACGCAGTATTTT.

On this clone: The identical CDR3 is also encoded by other nucleotide sequences in the sample. This chain joins TRBV11-3 and TRBJ2-3; D unclear. The germline V gene encodes CDR1 SGHNT and CDR2 YENEEA. This CDR3 spans 12 amino acids. Between the trimmed V and J ends, which lost 3 bases and 6 bases, there was a span of 7 bases. The CDR3 here is CASSFGRDTQYF. CDR3 nucleotide sequence: TGTGCCAGCAGCTTCGGTCGTGATACGCAGTATTTT.

This CDR3 reads CASSLSLAGPYEQYF. CDR3 nucleotides: TGTGCCAGCAGCTTGAGCCTAGCGGGCCCCTACGAGCAGTACTTC. The rearrangement uses TRBV5-4 and TRBJ2-7, with 8 bases fitting TRBD2. Germline V gene sequence: CDR1 SGHNT, CDR2 YYREEE (reference sequence). The CDR3 is 15 residues long. V was pared by 1 base and J by 2 bases, with 5 bases of the junction left unmatched.

The CDR3 here is CASRPGLASEKLFF. For the CDR3, the DNA is TGTGCCAGCAGACCGGGACTTGCATCTGAAAAACTGTTTTTT. The rearrangement joins TRBV5-6 to TRBJ1-4; D perhaps matches TRBD1 (5 bases). V lost 5 bases to trimming and J lost 7 bases, with 15 bases between them. Germline CDR1 SGHDT, CDR2 YYEEEE. CDR3 length: 14 amino acids.

V is TRBV7-2 and J is TRBJ2-2; D remains unclear. This CDR3 is 14 amino acids long. V was pared by 4 bases and J by 4 bases, with 10 bases between. Germline-derived CDR1 and CDR2 are SGHTA and FQGNSA. CDR3 sequence reads: CASSSGFSTGELFF. CDR3 DNA sequence: TGTGCCAGCAGCTCTGGGTTCAGCACCGGGGAGCTGTTTTTT. Complete variable domain (other parts from reference TRBV7-2 and TRBJ2-2): GAGVSQSPSNKVTEKGKDVELRCDPISGHTALYWYRQSLGQGLEFLIYFQGNSAPDKSGLPSDRFSAERTGGSVSTLTIQRTQQEDSAVYLCASSSGFSTGELFFGEGSRLTVL.

The chain has TRBV28 and TRBJ2-7, with D perhaps matching TRBD1 or TRBD2 (7 bases each). V dropped 5 bases and J dropped 6 bases, with 20 bases sitting between them. The germline V gene has CDR1 MDHEN and CDR2 SYDVKM. The CDR3 runs to 15 residues. The CDR3 here is CASSPGGGQRAEQYF. The CDR3 DNA is TGTGCCAGCAGTCCAGGGGGGGGCCAACGGGCCGAGCAGTACTTC.

V is TRBV6-1 and J is TRBJ2-7; D gene uncertain. Germline CDR1 MNHNS, CDR2 SASEGT. V lost 4 bases, J lost 5 bases, and 18 bases lay in between. The CDR3 runs 15 residues. CDR3 coding DNA: TGTGCCAGCAGTGCCACCCGGGCAGGTGGCCACGAGCAGTACTTC. Its translation: CASSATRAGGHEQYF.

On this clone: Other DNA sequences in this sample translate to the same CDR3. The chain employs TRBV7-2 and TRBJ1-1; D gene unclear. CDR1 and CDR2 from the germline V gene are SGHTA and FQGNSA. This CDR3 region has 13 residues. V was pared by 2 bases and J by 3 bases, with 7 bases between. The CDR3 coding sequence is TGTGCCAGCAGCTTACGCGGGGACACTGAAGCTTTCTTT. Translation: CASSLRGDTEAFF.

This chain connects TRBV27 to TRBJ2-7; D is ambiguous. The V gene lost 1 base and the J gene lost 3 bases, with 13 bases spanning the gap. The germline CDR1 and CDR2 sequences are MNHEY and SMNVEV (reference sequence). The CDR3 consists of 15 residues. CDR3 amino acids: CASSLWQYSDYEQYF. In DNA form, the CDR3 reads TGTGCCAGCAGTTTATGGCAGTATTCCGACTACGAGCAGTACTTC.

The gene calls are TRBV28 and TRBJ1-2; no reliable D call. V was trimmed by 8 bases and J by 4 bases, leaving 11 bases between them. Looked up from germline, CDR1 is MDHEN and CDR2 is SYDVKM. This CDR3 is 12 amino acids long. CDR3 residues: CASGSQPYGYTF. The CDR3 DNA reads TGTGCCAGCGGGTCCCAGCCCTATGGCTACACCTTC.

V is TRBV6-4 and J is TRBJ2-1; possible D gene TRBD2, 5 bases. Looked up from germline, CDR1 is MRHNA and CDR2 is SNTAGT. The CDR3 is 20 residues long. The V gene lost 6 bases and the J gene lost 2 bases, with 29 bases spanning the gap. The CDR3 protein is CASSARGLTRAAEAYNEQFF. The DNA of the CDR3 is TGTGCCAGCAGCGCAAGAGGTTTAACCCGAGCCGCGGAGGCCTACAATGAGCAGTTCTTC.

The chain is built from TRBV7-9 and TRBJ2-2; D unclear. Trimming took off 5 bases at V and 8 bases at J, with 15 bases between the two ends. This CDR3 has 14 amino acids. The germline gives CDR1 SEHNR, CDR2 FQNEAQ (reference sequence). The CDR3 nucleotides are TGTGCCAGCAGCCCCGGACGGTTTGGAGGGGAGCTGTTTTTT. Its translation: CASSPGRFGGELFF.